The source of this TCR beta chain is a study of long-term antiretroviral therapy in people with HIV. In the United States, treatment was given to all participants with HIV. Concerning this clone: The antigen is undetermined.

General observations from the study: Narrower CDR3 length ranges marked HIV repertoires relative to controls.

Germline CDR1 and CDR2: SGHNT and YYREEE (reference sequence). The CDR3 sequence is 16 residues long. Trimming cost V 0 bases and J 8 bases, with 17 bases left between them. Assay version v3.0 of immunoSEQ was used, and it was run at survey level. Assay used: immunoSEQ multiplex PCR; TCRdb lists only in-frame clones, some missing. Of tens of thousands of clones in the sample, about 92% were seen once. Specimen: unsorted PBMCs, collected 4.4 years after starting antiretroviral therapy. This sequence was found in a woman aged 45-60 years with HIV. The rearrangement joins TRBV5-4 to TRBJ1-4; D possibly corresponds to TRBD1 (6 bases). Here the CDR3 DNA reads TGTGCCAGCAGCTTGGATAAGGACAGTTCAAGAGAAAAACTGTTTTTT. Translation gives CASSLDKDSSREKLFF.